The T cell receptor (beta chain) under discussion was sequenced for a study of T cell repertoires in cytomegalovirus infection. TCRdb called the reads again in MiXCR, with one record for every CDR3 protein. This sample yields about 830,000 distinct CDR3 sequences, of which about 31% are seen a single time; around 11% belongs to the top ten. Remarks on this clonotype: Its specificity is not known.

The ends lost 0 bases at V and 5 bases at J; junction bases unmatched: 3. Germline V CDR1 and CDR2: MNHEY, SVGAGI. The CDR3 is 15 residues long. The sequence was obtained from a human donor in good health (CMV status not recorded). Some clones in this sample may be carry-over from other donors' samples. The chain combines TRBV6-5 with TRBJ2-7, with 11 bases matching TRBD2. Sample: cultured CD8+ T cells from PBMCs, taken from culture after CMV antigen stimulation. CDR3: CASSYSTSGGDEQYF. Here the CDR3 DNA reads TGTGCCAGCAGTTACTCAACTAGCGGGGGAGACGAGCAGTACTTC.